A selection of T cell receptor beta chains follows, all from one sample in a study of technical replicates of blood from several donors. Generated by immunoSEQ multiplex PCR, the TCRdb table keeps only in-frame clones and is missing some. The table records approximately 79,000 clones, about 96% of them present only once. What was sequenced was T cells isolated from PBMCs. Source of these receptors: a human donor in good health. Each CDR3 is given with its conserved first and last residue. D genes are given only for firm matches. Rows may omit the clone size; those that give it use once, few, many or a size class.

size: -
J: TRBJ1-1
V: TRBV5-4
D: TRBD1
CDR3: CASSGQGNTEAFF
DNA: TGTGCCAGCAGCGGACAGGGAAACACTGAAGCTTTCTTT

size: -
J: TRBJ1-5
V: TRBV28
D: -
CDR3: CASSLLARGFSNQPQHF
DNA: TGTGCCAGCAGTTTATTGGCAAGGGGTTTTAGCAATCAGCCCCAGCATTTT

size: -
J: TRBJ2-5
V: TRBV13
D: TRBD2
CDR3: CASSLGLAGAETQYF
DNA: TGTGCCAGCAGCTTGGGACTAGCGGGAGCAGAGACCCAGTACTTC

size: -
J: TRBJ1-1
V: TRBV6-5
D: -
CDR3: CASSYSQGTEAFF
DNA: TGTGCCAGCAGTTACAGCCAGGGCACTGAAGCTTTCTTT

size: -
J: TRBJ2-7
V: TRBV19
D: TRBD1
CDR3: CASSPRDSVYEQYF
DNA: TGTGCCAGTAGTCCTCGGGACAGCGTCTACGAGCAGTACTTC

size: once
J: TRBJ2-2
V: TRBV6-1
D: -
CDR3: CASSETWQTGELFF
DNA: TGTGCCAGCAGTGAAACATGGCAGACCGGGGAGCTGTTTTTT

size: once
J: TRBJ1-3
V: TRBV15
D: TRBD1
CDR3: CATSRSTGAGNTIYF
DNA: TGTGCCACCAGCAGAAGCACAGGGGCCGGAAACACCATATATTTT

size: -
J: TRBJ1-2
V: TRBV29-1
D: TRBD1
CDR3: CSVEVGAGGSGYTF
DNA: TGCAGCGTTGAAGTTGGGGCAGGGGGCAGTGGCTACACCTTC

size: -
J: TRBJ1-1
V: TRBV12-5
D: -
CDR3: CASGLGQTEAFF
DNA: TGTGCTAGTGGTTTGGGACAGACTGAAGCTTTCTTT

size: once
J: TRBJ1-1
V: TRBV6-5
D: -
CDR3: CAMTGSEGLNTEAFF
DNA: TGTGCCATGACGGGATCGGAGGGACTAAACACTGAAGCTTTCTTT

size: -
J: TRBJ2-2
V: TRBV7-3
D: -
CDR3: CASSLYGGDTGELFF
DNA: TGTGCCAGCAGCTTATACGGGGGTGACACCGGGGAGCTGTTTTTT

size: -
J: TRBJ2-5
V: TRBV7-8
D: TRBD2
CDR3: CASSLVVSGRAYETQYF
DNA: TGTGCCAGCAGCTTAGTGGTTAGCGGGAGGGCCTACGAGACCCAGTACTTC

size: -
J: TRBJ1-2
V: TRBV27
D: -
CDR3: CASTGQSGRGYTF
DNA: TGTGCCAGCACCGGACAGTCGGGACGGGGCTACACCTTC

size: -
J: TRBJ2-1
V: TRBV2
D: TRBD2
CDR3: CASSVGGRAGQFF
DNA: TGTGCCAGCAGTGTAGGCGGGAGGGCCGGGCAGTTCTTC

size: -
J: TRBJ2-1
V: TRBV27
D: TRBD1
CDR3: CASSFRGQDNNEQFF
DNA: TGTGCCAGCAGTTTCCGGGGACAGGACAACAATGAGCAGTTCTTC

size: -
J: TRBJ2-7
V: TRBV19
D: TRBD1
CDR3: CASTGQGSREQYF
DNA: TGTGCCAGCACGGGACAGGGATCGCGGGAGCAGTACTTC